The present T cell receptor beta chain was sequenced within a study of blood T cell repertoires in COVID-19 (TCRdb year 2020). Study-wide context: Collaborator samples came from the United States, Italy and Spain and covered acute and convalescent phases of COVID-19. The material from the prospective study consisted of cDNA or gDNA derived from T cells, B-cell-depleted T cells, or PBMCs. A freely available public database, intended as a resource for researchers studying the immune response to SARS-CoV-2, is where the repertoires were released. The dataset comprised deeply sampled blood TCRbeta repertoires from subjects exposed to, actively infected with, or recovered from COVID-19. Nearly every sample came with metadata listing a de-identified subject ID, COVID-19 status, age in years and sex. The samples were drawn from the first 160 participants of the ongoing ImmuneRACE study and from some 1,300 subjects provided by 6 global collaborators. Where HLA class I and class II types were available, the types were taken from metadata supplied by the sample provider, not from assay-based typing.

Overall study outcomes, separate from this receptor: Clinical and demographic metadata were provided uncurated, with the amount varying by source and participant.

Enrolling through a virtual design, the prospective study's participants ranged in age from roughly 18 to 90 years and lived across more than 20 United States geographic areas. In the prospective study, cohorts were assigned on the basis of participant-reported clinical history obtained from a screening survey and a study questionnaire. Each participant in the prospective study had whole blood, serum and a nasopharyngeal or oropharyngeal swab collected by mobile phlebotomists. Additional blood draws and questionnaires over an approximately two-month period could optionally be provided by prospective study participants. Blood samples from the prospective study were shipped frozen or at room temperature prior to DNA extraction. TCRbeta CDR3 regions were amplified from genomic DNA using the immunoSEQ Assay, a bias-controlled multiplex PCR. The authors' analysis ran thus. Nucleated cell counts per sample were estimated from amplification of reference gene primers within the assay. Sequence reads were collapsed and filtered to measure the absolute abundance of every unique TCRbeta CDR3 rearrangement. Productive Simpson clonality was computed per sample as the square root of Simpson's diversity index over productive rearrangements. Drawn from immuneACCESS, this table holds only the in-frame rearrangements with V and J called that TCRdb kept. Clones are partly lost; checked studies trace under half to an unresolved V gene and leave the rest unexplained. V and J calls and clone size are given by that table; D and trimming were obtained from the DNA. The table for this sample lists about 440,000 clones; 70% to 90% of them were counted only once. The top ten clones comprise roughly 1.9% of the sample.

As for this clone: Its cognate antigen has yet to be identified. No clone much larger than this one lies a single base away; base qualities are absent.

Based on the germline V gene, the CDR1 and CDR2 sequences are SGDLS and YYNGEE. The CDR3 spans 18 residues, from the cysteine through the phenylalanine. Only the CDR3 part of the read is kept: 54 bases, read in frame from the first base. Trimmed from V: 0 bases; trimmed from J: 2 bases; junction bases lacking a gene match: 13. The chain is assembled from TRBV9 and TRBJ2-5; TRBD1 matches 7 bases in the middle. The sequence was collected from a woman aged 18-30 years with acute COVID-19. Sequencing used PBMCs or T cells enriched from blood (not recorded which). The encoded CDR3 is CASSVGVQQGIRQETQYF. The bases read TGTGCCAGCAGCGTAGGGGTCCAACAGGGGATAAGGCAAGAGACCCAGTACTTC.